The clone carrying this T cell receptor (beta chain) turned up a few times. No antigen is known for it. This sample is drawn from a study of T cell repertoires in cytomegalovirus infection. The overall study: It was the public TCR beta signatures that indicated both CMV infection and matching HLA type.

Germline V gene data show CDR1 as LGHDT and CDR2 as YNNKEL (reference sequence). The CDR3 consists of 18 residues. V trimming: 4 bases; J trimming: 0 bases; junction bases outside the gene matches: 4. Each CDR3 protein is one row after TCRdb ran MiXCR on the reads. Among fewer than 250,000 distinct CDR3 sequences listed, 22% were seen once. Whole-study findings and limits: Dominating the ex vivo response were HLA-C-restricted CMV-specific TCR beta clonotypes.

Sequencing used CD8+ T cells from PBMCs. This TCR came from a human donor in good health (CMV status not recorded). Some clones in this sample may be carry-over from other donors' samples. The chain couples TRBV3-1 to TRBJ2-3, with 16 bases fitting TRBD2. The CDR3: CASSLGLAGGSSTDTQYF. CDR3 in DNA: TGTGCCAGCAGCCTGGGACTAGCGGGGGGGTCTAGCACAGATACGCAGTATTTT.